This T cell receptor beta chain was found in a study of blood T cell repertoires in COVID-19. Looking at the study overall: The cDNA or gDNA used as material had been derived from T cells, B-cell-depleted T cells, or PBMCs.

The ends lost 0 bases at V and 3 bases at J; junction bases unmatched: 7. This CDR3 is 17 amino acids long. CDR1 is SGHRS, CDR2 YFSETQ, per germline. Assay used: immunoSEQ multiplex PCR; TCRdb lists only in-frame clones, some missing. The sample consists of some 69,000 clones, around four fifths of them appearing once. This receptor was identified in a woman aged 60-75 years with acute or convalescent COVID-19. The sample consisted of peripheral blood. This chain uses TRBV5-1 with TRBJ2-7, with 12 bases matching TRBD2. CDR3 loop: CASSLGLAGENLYEQYF. The CDR3 region has the DNA TGCGCCAGCAGCTTGGGACTAGCGGGAGAAAACCTCTACGAGCAGTACTTC.